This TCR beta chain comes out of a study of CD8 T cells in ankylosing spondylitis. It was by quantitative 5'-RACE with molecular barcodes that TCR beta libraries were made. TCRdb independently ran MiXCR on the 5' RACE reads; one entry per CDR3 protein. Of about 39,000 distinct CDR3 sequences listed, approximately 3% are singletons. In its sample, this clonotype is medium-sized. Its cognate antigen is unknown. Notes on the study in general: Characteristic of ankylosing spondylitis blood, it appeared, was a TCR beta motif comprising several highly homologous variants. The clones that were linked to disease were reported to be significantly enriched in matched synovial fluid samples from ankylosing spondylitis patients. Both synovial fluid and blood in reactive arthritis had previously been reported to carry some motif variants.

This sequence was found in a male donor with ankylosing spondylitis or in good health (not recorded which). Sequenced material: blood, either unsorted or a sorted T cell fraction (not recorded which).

The CDR3 reads CASSGPPDGTDTQYF. CDR3 in DNA: TGTGCCAGCAGCGGCCCCCCTGACGGCACAGATACGCAGTATTTT. V gene TRBV9 combines with J gene TRBJ2-3; no clear D gene. The CDR3 loop spans 15 amino acids. Between the trimmed V and J ends, which lost 3 bases and 1 base, there was a span of 12 bases. From germline, CDR1 is SGDLS and CDR2 YYNGEE.